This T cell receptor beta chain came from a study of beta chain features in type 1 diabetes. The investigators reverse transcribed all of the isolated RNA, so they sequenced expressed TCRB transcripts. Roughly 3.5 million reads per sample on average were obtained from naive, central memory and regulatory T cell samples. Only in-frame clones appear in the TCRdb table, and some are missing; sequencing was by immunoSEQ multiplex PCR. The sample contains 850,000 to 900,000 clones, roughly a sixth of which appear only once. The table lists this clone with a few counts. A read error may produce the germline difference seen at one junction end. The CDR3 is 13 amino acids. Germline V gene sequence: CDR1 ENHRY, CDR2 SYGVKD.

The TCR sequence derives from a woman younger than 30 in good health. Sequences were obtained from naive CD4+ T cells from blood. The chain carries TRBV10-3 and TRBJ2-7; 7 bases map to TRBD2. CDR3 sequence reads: CASSPGRLAEQYF. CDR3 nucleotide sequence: TGTGCCAGCAGTCCTGGGAGACTAGCTGAGCAGTACTTC.